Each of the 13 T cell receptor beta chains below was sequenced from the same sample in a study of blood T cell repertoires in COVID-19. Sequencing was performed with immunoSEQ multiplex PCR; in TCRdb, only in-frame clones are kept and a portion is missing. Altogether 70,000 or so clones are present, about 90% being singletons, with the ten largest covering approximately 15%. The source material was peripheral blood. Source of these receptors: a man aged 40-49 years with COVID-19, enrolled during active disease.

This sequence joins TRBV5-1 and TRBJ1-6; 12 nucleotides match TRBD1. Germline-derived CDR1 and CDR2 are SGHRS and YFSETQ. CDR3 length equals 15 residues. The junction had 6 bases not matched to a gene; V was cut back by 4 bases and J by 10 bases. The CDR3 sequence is CASSRGTGGGSPLHF. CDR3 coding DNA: TGCGCCAGCAGCCGCGGGACAGGGGGCGGCTCACCCCTCCACTTT.

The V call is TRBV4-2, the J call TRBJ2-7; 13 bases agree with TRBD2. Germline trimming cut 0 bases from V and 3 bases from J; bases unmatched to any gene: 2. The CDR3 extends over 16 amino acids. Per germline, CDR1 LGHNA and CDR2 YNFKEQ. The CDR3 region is CASSQELAGGLYEQYF. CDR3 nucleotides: TGTGCCAGCAGCCAAGAACTAGCGGGGGGGCTCTACGAGCAGTACTTC.

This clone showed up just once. CDR3: CASFLNYGYTF. In DNA, the CDR3 is TGTGCCAGCTTCCTTAACTATGGCTACACCTTC. The chain couples TRBV6-5 to TRBJ1-2, with D uncertain. Trimming stripped 8 bases from V and 1 base from J, with 5 bases between. CDR1 and CDR2 (germline): MNHEY, SVGAGI. This CDR3 has 11 amino acids.

The CDR3 reads CASSVTGSQPQHF. In DNA form, the CDR3 reads TGCGCCAGCAGCGTTACAGGGTCCCAGCCCCAGCATTTT. The rearrangement joins TRBV5-1 to TRBJ1-5; D might be TRBD1 (6 bases). Germline V gene sequence: CDR1 SGHRS, CDR2 YFSETQ. Trimming stripped 4 bases from V and 7 bases from J, with 12 bases between. The CDR3 sequence is 13 residues long. The full variable domain, completed using reference TRBV5-1 and TRBJ1-5, is KAGVTQTPRYLIKTRGQQVTLSCSPISGHRSVSWYQQTPGQGLQFLFEYFSETQRNKGNFPGRFSGRQFSNSRSEMNVSTLELGDSALYLCASSVTGSQPQHFGDGTRLSIL.

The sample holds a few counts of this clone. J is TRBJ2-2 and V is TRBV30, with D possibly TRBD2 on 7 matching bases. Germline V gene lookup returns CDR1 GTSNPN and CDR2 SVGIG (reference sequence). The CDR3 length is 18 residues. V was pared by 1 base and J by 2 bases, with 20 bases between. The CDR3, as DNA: TGTGCCTGGAGTGCCGCTAAAGGCGGGGGCCCAAACACCGGGGAGCTGTTTTTT. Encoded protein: CAWSAAKGGGPNTGELFF.

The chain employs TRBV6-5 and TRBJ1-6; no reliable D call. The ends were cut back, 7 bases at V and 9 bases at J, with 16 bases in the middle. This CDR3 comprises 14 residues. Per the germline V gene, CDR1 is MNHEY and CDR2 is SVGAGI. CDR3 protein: CASIKVDGGSPLHF. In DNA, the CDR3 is TGTGCCAGCATAAAGGTCGATGGCGGTTCACCCCTCCACTTT.

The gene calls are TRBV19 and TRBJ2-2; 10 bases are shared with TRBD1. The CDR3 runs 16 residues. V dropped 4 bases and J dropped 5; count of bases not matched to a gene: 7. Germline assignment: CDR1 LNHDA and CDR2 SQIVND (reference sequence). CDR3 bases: TGTGCCAGTAGTACTCGACAGGGGGCGCCGACCGGGGAGCTGTTTTTT. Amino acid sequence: CASSTRQGAPTGELFF.

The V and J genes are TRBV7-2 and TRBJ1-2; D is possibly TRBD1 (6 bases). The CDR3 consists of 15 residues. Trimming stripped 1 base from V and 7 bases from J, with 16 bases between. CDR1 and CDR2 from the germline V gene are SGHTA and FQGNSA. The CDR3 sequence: CASSLDARGRSGYTF. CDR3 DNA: TGTGCCAGCAGCTTAGACGCCAGGGGAAGAAGTGGCTACACCTTC.

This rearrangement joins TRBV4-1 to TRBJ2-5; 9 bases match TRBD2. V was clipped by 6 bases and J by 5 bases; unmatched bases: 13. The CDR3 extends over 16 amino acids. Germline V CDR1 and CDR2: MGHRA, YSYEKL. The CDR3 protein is CASRGRLAGGQETQYF. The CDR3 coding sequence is TGCGCCAGCAGGGGACGTTTGGCGGGGGGGCAGGAGACCCAGTACTTC.

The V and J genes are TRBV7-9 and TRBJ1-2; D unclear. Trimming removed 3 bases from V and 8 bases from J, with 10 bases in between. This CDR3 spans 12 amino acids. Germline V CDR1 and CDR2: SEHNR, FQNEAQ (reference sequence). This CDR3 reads CASSFPGVGYTF. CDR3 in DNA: TGTGCCAGCAGCTTTCCCGGGGTAGGCTACACCTTC.

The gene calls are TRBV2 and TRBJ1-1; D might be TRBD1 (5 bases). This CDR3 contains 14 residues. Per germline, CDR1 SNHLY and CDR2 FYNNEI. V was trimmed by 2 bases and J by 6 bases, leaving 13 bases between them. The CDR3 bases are TGTGCCAGCAGTGAACCCGCCGAAGGGGCTGAAGCTTTCTTT. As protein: CASSEPAEGAEAFF.

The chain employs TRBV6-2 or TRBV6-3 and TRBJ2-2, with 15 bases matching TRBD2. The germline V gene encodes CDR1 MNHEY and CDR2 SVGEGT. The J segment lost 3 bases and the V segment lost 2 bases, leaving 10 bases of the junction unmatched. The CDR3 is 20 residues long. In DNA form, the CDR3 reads TGTGCCAGCAGTTACCCCCTCGGGACTAGCGGGGGGTTGGACACCGGGGAGCTGTTTTTT. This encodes CASSYPLGTSGGLDTGELFF.

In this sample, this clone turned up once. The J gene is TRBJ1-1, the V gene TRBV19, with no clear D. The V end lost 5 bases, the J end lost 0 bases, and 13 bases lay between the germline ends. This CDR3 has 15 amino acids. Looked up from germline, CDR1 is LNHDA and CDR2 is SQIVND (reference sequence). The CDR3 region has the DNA TGTGCCAGTAGTTCCGGGATTGTCATGAACACTGAAGCTTTCTTT. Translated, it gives CASSSGIVMNTEAFF.